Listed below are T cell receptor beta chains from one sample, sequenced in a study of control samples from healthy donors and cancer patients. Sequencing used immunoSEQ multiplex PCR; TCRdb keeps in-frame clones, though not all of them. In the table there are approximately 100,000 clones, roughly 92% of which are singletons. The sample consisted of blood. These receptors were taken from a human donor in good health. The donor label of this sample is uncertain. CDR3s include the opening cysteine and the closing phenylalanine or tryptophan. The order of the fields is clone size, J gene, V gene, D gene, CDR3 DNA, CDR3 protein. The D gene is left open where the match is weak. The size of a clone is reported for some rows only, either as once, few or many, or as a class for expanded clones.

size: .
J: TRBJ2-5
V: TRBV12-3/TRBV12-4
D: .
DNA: TGTGCCAGCAGTTTAGATTGGTCCAAGGGAGAGTACTTC
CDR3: CASSLDWSKGEYF

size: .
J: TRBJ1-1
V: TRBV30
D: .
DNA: TGTGCCTGGAGTGTAATGGGGAACACTGAAGCTTTCTTT
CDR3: CAWSVMGNTEAFF

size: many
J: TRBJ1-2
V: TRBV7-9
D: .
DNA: TGTGCCAGCAGCCCGCTTACGGACTCCCGGGGGGGCTACACCTTC
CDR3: CASSPLTDSRGGYTF

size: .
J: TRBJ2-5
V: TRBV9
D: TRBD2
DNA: TGTGCCAGCAGCGAAAGGGTTGTCGGGGGGGCCCAAGAGACCCAGTACTTC
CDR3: CASSERVVGGAQETQYF

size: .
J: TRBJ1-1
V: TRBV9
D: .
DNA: TGTGCCAGCAGCCTGGACACGGCGAACACTGAAGCTTTCTTT
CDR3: CASSLDTANTEAFF

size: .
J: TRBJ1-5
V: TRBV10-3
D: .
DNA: TGTGCCATCAGTGAAGGTGGAACAGGAGGACACCCCCAGCATTTT
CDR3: CAISEGGTGGHPQHF

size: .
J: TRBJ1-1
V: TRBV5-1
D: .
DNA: TGCGCCAGCTCGACCGGGGGGACGGGGACTAGCACTGAAGCTTTCTTT
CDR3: CASSTGGTGTSTEAFF

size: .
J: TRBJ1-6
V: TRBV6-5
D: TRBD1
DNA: TGTGCCAGCAGTCTGGGACAGGGTTTTCGGTCACCCCTCCACTTT
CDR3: CASSLGQGFRSPLHF

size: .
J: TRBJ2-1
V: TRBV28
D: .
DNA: TGTGCCAGCAGTTTCGGGACCGGCCCGGTTCGAAATGAGCAGTTCTTC
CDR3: CASSFGTGPVRNEQFF

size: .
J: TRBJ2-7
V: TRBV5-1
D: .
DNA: TGCGCCAGCAGCTTGGCCCCCGGGGAGCTTGGGGAGCAGTACTTC
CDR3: CASSLAPGELGEQYF

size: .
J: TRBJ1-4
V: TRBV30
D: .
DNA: TGTGCCTGGAGTCTGGGGGCAGATGAAAAACTGTTTTTT
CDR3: CAWSLGADEKLFF

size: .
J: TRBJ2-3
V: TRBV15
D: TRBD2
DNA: TGTGCCACCAGCAGAGATCGGGCTAGCGGGGTTAGCACAGATACGCAGTATTTT
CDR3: CATSRDRASGVSTDTQYF

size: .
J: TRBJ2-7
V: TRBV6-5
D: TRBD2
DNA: TGTGCCAGCAGTTATAGGACTAGCGGTACCTACGAGCAGTACTTC
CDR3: CASSYRTSGTYEQYF

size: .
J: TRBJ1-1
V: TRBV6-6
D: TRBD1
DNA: TGTGCCAGCAGTCTACAGGGGGTGAACACTGAAGCTTTCTTT
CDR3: CASSLQGVNTEAFF

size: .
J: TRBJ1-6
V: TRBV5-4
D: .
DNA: TGTGCCAGCAGCTTGGGGACAGTTCGAGGGGAATCACCCCTCCACTTT
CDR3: CASSLGTVRGESPLHF

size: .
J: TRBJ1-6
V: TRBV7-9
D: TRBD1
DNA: TGTGCCAGCAGCTTGGAAAGGACAGGGTTTTATTCACCCCTCCACTTT
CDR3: CASSLERTGFYSPLHF

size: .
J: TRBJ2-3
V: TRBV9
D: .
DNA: TGTGCCAGCAGCGTAGCGGGGCCTAGCACAGATACGCAGTATTTT
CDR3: CASSVAGPSTDTQYF

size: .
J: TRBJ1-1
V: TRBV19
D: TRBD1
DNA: TGTGCCAGTAAGGGACAGGTGAACACTGAAGCTTTCTTT
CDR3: CASKGQVNTEAFF

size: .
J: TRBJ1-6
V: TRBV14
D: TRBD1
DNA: TGTGCCAGCAGCCAAGCGGGCCGGACAGGGAATTCACCCCTCCACTTT
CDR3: CASSQAGRTGNSPLHF

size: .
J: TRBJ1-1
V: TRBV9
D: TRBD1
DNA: TGTGCCAGCAGCGCCACGACAGGGGTGAGCACTGAAGCTTTCTTT
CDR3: CASSATTGVSTEAFF

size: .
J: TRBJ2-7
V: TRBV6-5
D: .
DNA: TGTGCCAGCAGACAATCTTTACAGGGCTCCTACGAGCAGTACTTC
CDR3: CASRQSLQGSYEQYF

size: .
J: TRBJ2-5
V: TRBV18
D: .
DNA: TGTGCCAGCTCACCGACTCCCCCGGGGGAGACCCAGTACTTC
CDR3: CASSPTPPGETQYF

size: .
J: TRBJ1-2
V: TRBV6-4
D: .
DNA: TGTGCCAGCCAAGGAGCAGACTTTAGGTACACCTTC
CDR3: CASQGADFRYTF

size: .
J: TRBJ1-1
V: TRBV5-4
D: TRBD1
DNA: TGTGCCAGCAGTCCAGGGGGCTCGAACACTGAAGCTTTCTTT
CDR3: CASSPGGSNTEAFF

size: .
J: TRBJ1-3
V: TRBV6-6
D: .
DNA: TGTGCCAGCAGACTAACCGGGACGGCTGGAAACACCATATATTTT
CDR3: CASRLTGTAGNTIYF

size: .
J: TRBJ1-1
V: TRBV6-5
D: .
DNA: TGTGCCAGCAGTTACTTCGGGTCCCCGAACACTGAAGCTTTCTTT
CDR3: CASSYFGSPNTEAFF

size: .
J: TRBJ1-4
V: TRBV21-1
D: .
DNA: TGTGCCAGCAGCCCCTCACGGGACAATATCCGACCCGGTGAAAAACTGTTTTTT
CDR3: CASSPSRDNIRPGEKLFF

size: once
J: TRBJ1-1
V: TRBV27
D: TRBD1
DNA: TGTGCCAGCAGTTTGAGGAGGACAGGGAACACTGAAGCTTTCTTT
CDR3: CASSLRRTGNTEAFF

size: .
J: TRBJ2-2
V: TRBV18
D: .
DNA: TGTGCCAGCTCACCAATGTTTGGGACCAGCACCGGGGAGCTGTTTTTT
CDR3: CASSPMFGTSTGELFF

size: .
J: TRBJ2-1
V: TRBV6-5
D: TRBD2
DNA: TGTGCCAGCAGCGGGGGGAACAATGAGCAGTTCTTC
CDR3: CASSGGNNEQFF

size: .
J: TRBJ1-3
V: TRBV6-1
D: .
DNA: TGTGCCAGCAGTGAATTGGGAGGAAACACCATATATTTT
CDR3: CASSELGGNTIYF

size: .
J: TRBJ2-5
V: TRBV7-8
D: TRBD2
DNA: TGTGCCAGCAGCTGGTCTAGCGGGGGTAACCAAGAGACCCAGTACTTC
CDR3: CASSWSSGGNQETQYF

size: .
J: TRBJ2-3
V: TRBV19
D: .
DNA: TGTGCCAGTACAAGGGACCTCTCCACAGATACGCAGTATTTT
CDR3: CASTRDLSTDTQYF